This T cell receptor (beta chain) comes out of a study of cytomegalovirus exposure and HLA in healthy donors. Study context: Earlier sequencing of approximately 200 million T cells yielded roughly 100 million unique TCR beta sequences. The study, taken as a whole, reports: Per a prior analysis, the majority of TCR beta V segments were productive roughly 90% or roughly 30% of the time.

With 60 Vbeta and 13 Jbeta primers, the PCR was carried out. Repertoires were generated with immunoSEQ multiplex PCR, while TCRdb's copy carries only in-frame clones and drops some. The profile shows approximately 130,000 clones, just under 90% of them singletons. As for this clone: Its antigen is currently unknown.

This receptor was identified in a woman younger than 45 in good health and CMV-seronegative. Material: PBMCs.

The CDR3 bases are TGCGCCAGCAGCCAAGATTACGGGCAGGGGGCTTGGAACACTGAAGCTTTCTTT. This codes for CASSQDYGQGAWNTEAFF. The V gene is TRBV4-1, the J gene TRBJ1-1; 8 nucleotides line up with TRBD1. Germline V gives CDR1 MGHRA, CDR2 YSYEKL. J was trimmed by 1 base and V by 0 bases; bases with no gene match: 10. CDR3 length equals 18 residues.